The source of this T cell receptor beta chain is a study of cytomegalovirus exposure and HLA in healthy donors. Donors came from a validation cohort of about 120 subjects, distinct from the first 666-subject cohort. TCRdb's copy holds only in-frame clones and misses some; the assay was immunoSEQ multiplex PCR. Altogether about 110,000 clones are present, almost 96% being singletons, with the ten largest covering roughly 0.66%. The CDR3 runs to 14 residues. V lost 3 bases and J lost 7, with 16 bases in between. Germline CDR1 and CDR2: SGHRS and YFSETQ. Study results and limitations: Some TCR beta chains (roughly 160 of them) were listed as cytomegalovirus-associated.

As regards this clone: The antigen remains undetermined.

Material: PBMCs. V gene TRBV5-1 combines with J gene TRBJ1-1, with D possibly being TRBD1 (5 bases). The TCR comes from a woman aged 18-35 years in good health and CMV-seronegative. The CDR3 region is CASSYGGEGGEAFF. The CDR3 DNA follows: TGCGCCAGCAGCTACGGAGGGGAGGGAGGTGAAGCTTTCTTT.